This TCR beta chain is drawn from a study of blood T cell repertoires in COVID-19. Looking at the study overall: Collection of acute and convalescent COVID-19 samples took place in the United States, Italy and Spain. The analysed material was cDNA or gDNA that came from T cells, B-cell-depleted T cells, or PBMCs.

In the original workflow: Researchers report that nucleated cell counts were estimated from reference gene primer amplification. Libraries were prepared by immunoSEQ multiplex PCR; TCRdb keeps only in-frame clonotypes and omits some of them. The V and J calls and clone size are taken from that table; D and trimming were inferred from the DNA. The sample comprises 200,000 or so clones, 79% of which are singletons, and around 16% rests with the top ten. The source material was peripheral blood. This receptor was taken from a man between 60 and 75 years old with active or convalescent COVID-19.

CDR3 bases: TGTGCCAGCAGTCGGACTAGCGGGGGCTCCTACAATGAGCAGTTCTTC. It codes for CASSRTSGGSYNEQFF. The rearrangement uses TRBV28 and TRBJ2-1; 13 nucleotides align to TRBD2. CDR3 size: 16 residues. Germline CDR1 reads MDHEN; CDR2 reads SYDVKM. The V and J ends lost 5 bases and 0 bases, in that order; junction bases with no gene match: 1.